The 16 T cell receptor beta chains below all came from one sample that was sequenced in a study of cytomegalovirus exposure and HLA in healthy donors (dated by TCRdb to the late 2010s). Library method: the immunoSEQ multiplex PCR assay. The multiplex PCR relied on a mix of 60 forward primers for TCR Vbeta segments and 13 reverse primers for TCR Jbeta segments. The table comes from immuneACCESS by way of TCRdb, which keeps in-frame sequences with V and J called. Part of the clones is missing from these tables; in studies checked, under half for an unresolved V gene and the rest for unknown reasons. Present in this sample are 90,000 or so clones, just under 75% of which were seen just once. The top ten constitute roughly 4.2% of the sample. Sequencing was performed on PBMCs. These receptors were collected from a man aged 55 to 70 in good health and CMV-seronegative.

The chain employs TRBV18 and TRBJ1-1, with D possibly being TRBD1 (6 bases). The CDR3 is made up of 14 amino acids. Trimming took off 9 bases at V and 0 bases at J, with 14 bases between the two ends. CDR1 and CDR2 (germline): KGHSH, LQKENI. The CDR3 spells CARPGEIMNTEAFF. The DNA for the CDR3 is TGTGCCAGACCAGGGGAGATAATGAACACTGAAGCTTTCTTT.

V usage is TRBV2 and J usage is TRBJ1-2; 8 nucleotides match TRBD1. The CDR3 covers 15 residues. J lost 2 bases, V lost 7 bases, and 9 bases had no gene match. Germline V CDR1 and CDR2: SNHLY, FYNNEI. CDR3 nucleotide sequence: TGTGCCAGCATGCTGACAGGGGCACCGAACTATGGCTACACCTTC. Translation gives CASMLTGAPNYGYTF.

The V gene is TRBV28, the J gene TRBJ1-1; perhaps TRBD1 as D (6 bases). V was pared by 4 bases and J by 4 bases, with 31 bases between. The CDR3 sequence is 20 residues long. CDR1 and CDR2 (germline): MDHEN, SYDVKM. The CDR3 nucleotides are TGTGCCAGCAGTTCGCCGAGGTCGCGCCGAAACAGGGAATCCGCCACTGAAGCTTTCTTT. It encodes CASSSPRSRRNRESATEAFF. Full variable domain (remainder filled in from reference TRBV28 and TRBJ1-1): DVKVTQSSRYLVKRTGEKVFLECVQDMDHENMFWYRQDPGLGLRLIYFSYDVKMKEKGDIPEGYSVSREKKERFSLILESASTNQTSMYLCASSSPRSRRNRESATEAFFGQGTRLTVV.

The J gene is TRBJ2-3, the V gene TRBV11-1; TRBD1 matches 9 bases. Per the germline V gene, CDR1 is SGHAT and CDR2 is FQDESV (reference sequence). The CDR3 is 16 amino acids. With V trimmed by 2 bases and J by 4 bases, 7 bases remained unmatched. Written as DNA, the CDR3 is TGTGCCAGCAGCTTAAGAGACAGGGGGACCCCAGATACGCAGTATTTT. As protein: CASSLRDRGTPDTQYF.

The rearrangement links TRBV7-2 to TRBJ1-6; D uncertain. In germline, CDR1 is SGHTA, CDR2 FQGNSA. This CDR3 spans 13 amino acids. V was pared by 5 bases and J by 9 bases, with 11 bases between. The CDR3 protein is CASSLEYGSPLHF. The CDR3 DNA is TGTGCCAGCAGCCTGGAGTACGGTTCACCCCTCCACTTT.

The CDR3 loop reads CASSPGGAGELFF. The DNA of the CDR3 is TGTGCCAGCAGCCCGGGGGGCGCCGGGGAGCTGTTTTTT. The J gene is TRBJ2-2, the V gene TRBV7-7; D possibly corresponds to TRBD2 (7 bases). CDR1 and CDR2 (germline): SSHAT, FNYEAQ (reference sequence). CDR3 size: 13 residues. Trimming removed 5 bases from V and 6 bases from J, with 10 bases in between.

The chain is built from TRBV6-1 and TRBJ2-2; the D is unclear. Germline CDR1 MNHNS, CDR2 SASEGT. CDR3 length equals 11 residues. Between the trimmed V and J ends, which lost 10 bases and 6 bases, there was a span of 9 bases. CDR3 coding DNA: TGTGCCACTCTGAGGTCCGGGGAGCTGTTTTTT. It is translated as CATLRSGELFF.

This clone was detected a few times. The chain employs TRBV30 and TRBJ1-2; D is ambiguous. V dropped 0 bases and J dropped 3 bases, with 20 bases sitting between them. CDR3 size: 17 residues. Germline loops: CDR1 GTSNPN, CDR2 SVGIG (reference sequence). The CDR3 here is CAWSVMSSGRPYYGYTF. CDR3 in DNA: TGTGCCTGGAGTGTAATGTCTTCGGGGAGGCCCTACTATGGCTACACCTTC.

This chain uses TRBV7-9 with TRBJ1-2; weak D call: TRBD1 (5 bases). The length of the CDR3 is 12 residues. The germline V and J ends were trimmed by 5 bases and 12 bases, with 16 bases remaining between them. CDR1 and CDR2 (germline): SEHNR, FQNEAQ (reference sequence). CDR3 nucleotides: TGTGCCAGCAGCATATATTCAGGGAAGAACACCTTC. This translates into CASSIYSGKNTF. Complete variable domain (other parts from reference TRBV7-9 and TRBJ1-2): DTGVSQNPRHKITKRGQNVTFRCDPISEHNRLYWYRQTLGQGPEFLTYFQNEAQLEKSRLLSDRFSAERPKGSFSTLEIQRTEQGDSAMYLCASSIYSGKNTFGSGTRLTVV.

The chain recombines TRBV19 with TRBJ1-3; D not certain. V shed 7 bases and J shed 1 base, with 14 bases lying between them. This CDR3 contains 15 residues. Germline CDR1 is LNHDA and CDR2 is SQIVND (reference sequence). In DNA, the CDR3 is TGTGCCAGTACCACCGCGCGAGGGTCTGGAAACACCATATATTTT. Its translation: CASTTARGSGNTIYF.

In nucleotides, the CDR3 is TGTGCCAGCAGTCCGGGACAGGGCCTCTATGGCTACACCTTC. This encodes CASSPGQGLYGYTF. V usage is TRBV6-5 and J usage is TRBJ1-2; 9 bases match TRBD1. The germline V gene encodes CDR1 MNHEY and CDR2 SVGAGI. The CDR3 runs to 14 residues. The V segment lost 5 bases and the J segment 4 bases; nucleotides outside the gene matches: 5.

The gene calls are TRBV21-1 and TRBJ1-5; the table names TRBD1, a call not compared with the DNA. TRBV21-1 is designated a pseudogene. CDR3 length: 14 amino acids. CDR3 DNA: TGTGCCAGCAGCAACAGGGATAGCAATCAGCCCCAGCATTTT. It specifies CASSNRDSNQPQHF.

This clone was counted between two and nine times. The chain employs TRBV30 and TRBJ1-3; D call uncertain. The CDR3 runs to 12 residues. CDR1 and CDR2 from the germline V gene are GTSNPN and SVGIG (reference sequence). V lost 6 bases to trimming and J lost 0 bases, with 6 bases between them. The CDR3, as DNA: TGTGCCTGCAGGATCTCTGGAAACACCATATATTTT. Translation: CACRISGNTIYF.

This chain joins TRBV9 and TRBJ2-1, with TRBD1 matching 9 bases. The CDR3 length is 16 residues. The V and J ends lost 0 bases and 4 bases, in that order; junction bases with no gene match: 5. The germline gives CDR1 SGDLS, CDR2 YYNGEE. CDR3 sequence (DNA): TGTGCCAGCAGCGTAGGAGGCGGGACAGGGTACAATGAGCAGTTCTTC. Protein: CASSVGGGTGYNEQFF.

DNA for the CDR3: TGTGCCAGCAGCTTACCCTCGATTTCCAGAGGACAAGAGACCCAGTACTTC. Residues: CASSLPSISRGQETQYF. This chain uses TRBV7-9 with TRBJ2-5, with D hard to call. The CDR3 covers 17 residues. The germline V gene has CDR1 SEHNR and CDR2 FQNEAQ (reference sequence). V gave up 2 bases and J gave up 2 bases, with 18 bases separating them.

Details on this clone: Additional DNA sequences in this sample encode the identical CDR3. This chain uses TRBV5-1 with TRBJ2-2; weak D call: TRBD1 (6 bases). Trimming left V 7 bases short and J 5 bases short, with 9 bases between. Germline V gene lookup returns CDR1 SGHRS and CDR2 YFSETQ. This CDR3 contains 12 residues. The CDR3 DNA is TGCGCCAGCCCCGGGACAACCGGGGAGCTGTTTTTT. Translating gives CASPGTTGELFF.